This T cell receptor beta chain was sequenced in a study of T cell responses to AZD1222 COVID-19 vaccine. Of note for this clone: The antigen is not known.

TCRdb's copy holds only in-frame clones and misses some; the assay was immunoSEQ multiplex PCR. Of some 110,000 clones in the sample, more than 75% were seen once. Study-wide results and caveats: Researchers took repertoire samples only after the peak T cell response had come. White British donors predominated, females outnumbered males, and clonal diversity was possibly underestimated.

Trimming took 7 bases from V and 4 from J, leaving 11 bases between them. Germline CDR1 SGHDN, CDR2 FVKESK. The CDR3 contains 12 residues. The sample consisted of peripheral blood, taken 28 days after the second AZD1222 dose. The receptor's source is an adult who received the AZD1222 COVID-19 vaccine. The chain combines TRBV14 with TRBJ2-7, with D possibly called TRBD1 or TRBD2 (6 bases each). CDR3 sequence reads: CASKEGGYEQYF. In DNA form, the CDR3 reads TGTGCCAGCAAAGAGGGGGGATACGAGCAGTACTTC.